This T cell receptor beta chain was recorded in a study of T-cell reconstitution after alpha-beta-depleted transplantation in children (dated by TCRdb to 2016 to 2017). With regard to the full study: Using TCR repertoire profiling, the study followed T-cell immune reconstitution in a quantitative way in children after TCRalphabeta/CD19-depleted allogeneic hematopoietic cell transplantation.

The junction shows trimming of 5 bases on V and 4 bases on J, plus 13 bases between the germline ends. For CDR1 and CDR2, the germline V gene (reference sequence) lists MNHEY and SMNVEV. The CDR3 runs 14 amino acids, cysteine and phenylalanine included. Solely the CDR3 DNA is kept, with 42 bases framed from the first base. For this clonotype: Its antigen target is currently unknown. Base qualities were left out, and no much larger clone turns up one base away.

To prepare the library, PCR was applied. These reads were obtained on an Illumina HiSeq 2500. TCR libraries were prepared with molecular barcoding, using unique molecular identifiers to normalize TCRbeta repertoire quantification. In-frame beta chains were kept once TCRdb had trimmed the public reads at Q25 with fastp and called clones with MiXCR. Every entry covers one CDR3 protein and lists the most common genes and DNA from its rows. The sample has some 530,000 distinct CDR3 sequences on record, roughly an eighth of them singletons. The ten largest clones capture 5% to 6% of the sample. The source was PBMCs from the stem cell graft donor, collected from the stem cell graft. The chain uses TRBV27 and TRBJ2-3; no D gene can be assigned with confidence. This receptor was identified in a human donor who donated a stem cell graft to a child with combined immunodeficiency. The CDR3 protein is CASSTLPLADTQYF. The DNA sequence reads TGTGCCAGCAGTACGCTCCCCCTGGCAGATACGCAGTATTTT.